The rows below give T cell receptor beta chains drawn from one sample of a study of CD8 T cells in ankylosing spondylitis. A single record per CDR3 protein comes from TCRdb applying MiXCR to the 5' RACE reads. The table records 250,000 to 350,000 distinct CDR3 sequences, roughly 8% of them present only once. Sequencing was carried out using blood, either unsorted or a sorted T cell fraction (not recorded which). The receptors were gathered from a male donor with ankylosing spondylitis. CDR3s include the opening cysteine and the closing phenylalanine or tryptophan. Each record gives: CDR3 length, V gene, D gene, clone size, J gene, CDR3 protein, CDR3 DNA. A D gene is named only where the DNA matches it firmly. Size is omitted from some rows. Given values are once, few, many or a class for expanded clones.

len: 17
v_gene: TRBV7-9
d_gene: TRBD2
abundance: many
j_gene: TRBJ2-3
CDR3aa: CASSLIGSGENTDTQYF
CDR3nt: TGTGCCAGCAGCTTAATCGGTAGCGGGGAAAATACAGATACGCAGTATTTT

len: 12
v_gene: TRBV27
d_gene: NA
abundance: few
j_gene: TRBJ2-3
CDR3aa: CASSWTSDTQYF
CDR3nt: TGTGCCAGCAGTTGGACCTCAGATACGCAGTATTTT

len: 17
v_gene: TRBV13
d_gene: TRBD2
abundance: few
j_gene: TRBJ2-3
CDR3aa: CASSFGLAGGPGGTQYF
CDR3nt: TGTGCCAGCAGCTTTGGACTAGCGGGAGGCCCAGGGGGTACGCAGTATTTT

len: 11
v_gene: TRBV7-9
d_gene: NA
abundance: few
j_gene: TRBJ2-1
CDR3aa: CASSLIEAQFF
CDR3nt: TGTGCCAGCAGCTTAATTGAGGCGCAGTTCTTC

len: 14
v_gene: TRBV28
d_gene: NA
abundance: few
j_gene: TRBJ2-5
CDR3aa: CASSLYGTQETQYF
CDR3nt: TGTGCCAGCAGTTTATACGGGACTCAAGAGACCCAGTACTTC

len: 14
v_gene: TRBV5-1
d_gene: TRBD2
abundance: few
j_gene: TRBJ2-3
CDR3aa: CASTGGGFADTQYF
CDR3nt: TGCGCCAGCACCGGGGGGGGGTTCGCAGATACGCAGTATTTT

len: 15
v_gene: TRBV2
d_gene: NA
abundance: few
j_gene: TRBJ2-3
CDR3aa: CASSDLRVPQGTQYF
CDR3nt: TGTGCCAGCAGTGACCTGCGGGTCCCCCAAGGCACGCAGTATTTT

len: 16
v_gene: TRBV28
d_gene: NA
abundance: few
j_gene: TRBJ2-3
CDR3aa: CASSSSEKPSADTQYF
CDR3nt: TGTGCCAGCAGTTCATCGGAAAAGCCGAGCGCAGATACGCAGTATTTT

len: 14
v_gene: TRBV7-3
d_gene: NA
abundance: NA
j_gene: TRBJ2-2
CDR3aa: CASARLANTGELFF
CDR3nt: TGTGCCAGCGCTCGACTAGCGAACACCGGGGAGCTGTTTTTT

len: 14
v_gene: TRBV5-1
d_gene: NA
abundance: many
j_gene: TRBJ1-2
CDR3aa: CASSSSDSSYGYTF
CDR3nt: TGCGCCAGCAGCTCGTCGGACAGCAGCTATGGCTACACCTTC

len: 15
v_gene: TRBV20-1
d_gene: NA
abundance: few
j_gene: TRBJ2-1
CDR3aa: CSARGGRSSYNEQFF
CDR3nt: TGCAGTGCCAGAGGAGGGAGGAGCTCCTACAATGAGCAGTTCTTC

len: 16
v_gene: TRBV5-1
d_gene: NA
abundance: NA
j_gene: TRBJ1-1
CDR3aa: CASSWTGQTMNTEAFF
CDR3nt: TGCGCCAGCAGCTGGACCGGACAGACCATGAACACTGAAGCTTTCTTT

len: 13
v_gene: TRBV29-1
d_gene: NA
abundance: many
j_gene: TRBJ1-1
CDR3aa: CSARDGGNTEAFF
CDR3nt: TGCAGCGCTAGGGACGGGGGAAACACTGAAGCTTTCTTT

len: 14
v_gene: TRBV3-1
d_gene: NA
abundance: NA
j_gene: TRBJ2-2
CDR3aa: CASSPVRDTGELFF
CDR3nt: TGTGCCAGCAGCCCGGTCAGAGACACCGGGGAGCTGTTTTTT

len: 15
v_gene: TRBV5-1
d_gene: TRBD1
abundance: NA
j_gene: TRBJ1-1
CDR3aa: CASSSGTDLNTEAFF
CDR3nt: TGCGCCAGCAGCAGCGGGACAGACCTGAACACTGAAGCTTTCTTT

len: 14
v_gene: TRBV9
d_gene: NA
abundance: many
j_gene: TRBJ2-1
CDR3aa: CASSVRVEYNEQFF
CDR3nt: TGTGCCAGCAGCGTACGGGTGGAATACAATGAGCAGTTCTTC

len: 15
v_gene: TRBV5-1
d_gene: TRBD1
abundance: NA
j_gene: TRBJ2-3
CDR3aa: CASTSEGQNTDTQYF
CDR3nt: TGCGCCAGCACTTCCGAGGGACAGAACACAGATACGCAGTATTTT

len: 15
v_gene: TRBV12-3/TRBV12-4
d_gene: TRBD1
abundance: many
j_gene: TRBJ1-2
CDR3aa: CASSPMTGGNYGYTF
CDR3nt: TGTGCCAGCAGTCCCATGACAGGGGGGAACTATGGCTACACCTTC

len: 16
v_gene: TRBV5-1
d_gene: NA
abundance: many
j_gene: TRBJ2-2
CDR3aa: CASSLGPSANTGELFF
CDR3nt: TGCGCCAGCAGCTTGGGACCCTCTGCGAACACCGGGGAGCTGTTTTTT

len: 14
v_gene: TRBV19
d_gene: NA
abundance: NA
j_gene: TRBJ2-2
CDR3aa: CASRGMGDAGELFF
CDR3nt: TGTGCCAGTAGAGGAATGGGGGATGCCGGGGAGCTGTTTTTT

len: 10
v_gene: TRBV20-1
d_gene: NA
abundance: NA
j_gene: TRBJ2-7
CDR3aa: CSAGGGEQYF
CDR3nt: TGCAGTGCAGGGGGGGGCGAGCAGTACTTC

len: 14
v_gene: TRBV5-6
d_gene: TRBD2
abundance: many
j_gene: TRBJ2-2
CDR3aa: CASSPGLGTGELFF
CDR3nt: TGTGCCAGCAGCCCGGGACTAGGAACCGGGGAGCTGTTTTTT